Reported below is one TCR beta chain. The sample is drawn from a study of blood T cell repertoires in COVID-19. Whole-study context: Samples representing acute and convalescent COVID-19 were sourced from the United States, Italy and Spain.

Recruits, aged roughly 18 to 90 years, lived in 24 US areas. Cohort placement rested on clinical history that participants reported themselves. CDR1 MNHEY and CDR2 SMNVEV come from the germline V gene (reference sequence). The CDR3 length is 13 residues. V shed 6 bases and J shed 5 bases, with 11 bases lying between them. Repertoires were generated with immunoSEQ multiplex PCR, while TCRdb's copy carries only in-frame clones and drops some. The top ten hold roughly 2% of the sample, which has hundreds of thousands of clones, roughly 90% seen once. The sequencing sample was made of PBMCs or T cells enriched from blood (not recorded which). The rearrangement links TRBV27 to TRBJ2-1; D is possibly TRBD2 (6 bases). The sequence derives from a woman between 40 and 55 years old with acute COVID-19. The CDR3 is CASSPGGNNEQFF. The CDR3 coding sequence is TGTGCCAGCAGCCCCGGGGGAAACAATGAGCAGTTCTTC.